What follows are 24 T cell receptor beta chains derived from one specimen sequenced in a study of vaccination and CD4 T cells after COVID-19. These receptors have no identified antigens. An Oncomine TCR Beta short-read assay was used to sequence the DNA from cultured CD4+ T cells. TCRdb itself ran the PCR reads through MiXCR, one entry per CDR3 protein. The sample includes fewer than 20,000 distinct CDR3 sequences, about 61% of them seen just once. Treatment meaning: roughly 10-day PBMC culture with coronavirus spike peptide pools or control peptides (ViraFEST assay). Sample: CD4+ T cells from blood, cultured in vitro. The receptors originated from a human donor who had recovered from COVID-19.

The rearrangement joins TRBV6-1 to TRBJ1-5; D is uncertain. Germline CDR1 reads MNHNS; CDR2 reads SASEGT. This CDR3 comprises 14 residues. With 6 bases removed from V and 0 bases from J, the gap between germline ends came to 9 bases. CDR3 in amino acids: CASSLESSNQPQHF. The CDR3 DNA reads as TGTGCCAGCAGCCTCGAAAGTAGCAATCAGCCCCAGCATTTT.

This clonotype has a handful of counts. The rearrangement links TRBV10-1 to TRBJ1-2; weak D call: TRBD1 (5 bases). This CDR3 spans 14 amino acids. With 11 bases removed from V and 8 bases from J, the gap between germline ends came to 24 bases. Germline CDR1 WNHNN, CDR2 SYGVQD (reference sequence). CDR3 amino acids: CAGCVGRPGGGYTF. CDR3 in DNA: TGCGCCGGGTGTGTGGGGCGCCCGGGAGGAGGCTACACCTTC.

The CDR3 nucleotides are TGTGCCAGCAGCACGACAGGGGGCTACCAGCCCCAGCATTTT. This codes for CASSTTGGYQPQHF. V gene TRBV12-3 or TRBV12-4 combines with J gene TRBJ1-5, with TRBD1 identical over 10 bases. The CDR3 totals 14 residues. V was pared by 6 bases and J by 7 bases, with 6 bases of the junction left unmatched.

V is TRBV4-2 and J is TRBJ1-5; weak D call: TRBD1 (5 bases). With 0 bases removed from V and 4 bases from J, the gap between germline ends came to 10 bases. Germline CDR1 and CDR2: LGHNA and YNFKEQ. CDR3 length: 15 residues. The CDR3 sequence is CASSQDGGKNQPQHF. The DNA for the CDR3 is TGTGCCAGCAGCCAAGATGGGGGGAAGAATCAGCCCCAGCATTTT.

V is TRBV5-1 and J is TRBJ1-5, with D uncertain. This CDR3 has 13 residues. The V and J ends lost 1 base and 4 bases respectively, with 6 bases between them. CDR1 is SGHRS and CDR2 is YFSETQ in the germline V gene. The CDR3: CASSLTENQPQHF. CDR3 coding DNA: TGCGCCAGCAGCTTGACAGAAAATCAGCCCCAGCATTTT.

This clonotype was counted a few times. CDR3 in DNA: TGCAGTGCTAGAGGGGGCGGGAGAGACATTCAGTACTTC. Amino acid sequence: CSARGGGRDIQYF. The V call is TRBV20-1, the J call TRBJ2-4; TRBD2 aligns across 7 bases. Germline assignment: CDR1 DFQATT and CDR2 SNEGSKA (reference sequence). The ends lost 1 base at V and 8 bases at J; junction bases unmatched: 5. The CDR3 extends over 13 amino acids.

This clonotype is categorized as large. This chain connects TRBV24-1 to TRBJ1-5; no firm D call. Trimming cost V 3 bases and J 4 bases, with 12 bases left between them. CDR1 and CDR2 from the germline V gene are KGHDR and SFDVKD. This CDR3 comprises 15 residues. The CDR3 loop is CATSDPRGGNQPQHF. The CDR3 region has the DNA TGTGCCACCAGTGATCCCCGGGGAGGTAATCAGCCCCAGCATTTT.

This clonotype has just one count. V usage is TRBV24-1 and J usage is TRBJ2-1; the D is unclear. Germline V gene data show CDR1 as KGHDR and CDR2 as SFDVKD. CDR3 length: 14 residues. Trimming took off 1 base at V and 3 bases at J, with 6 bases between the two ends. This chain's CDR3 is CATSDFERYNEQFF. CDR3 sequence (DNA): TGTGCCACCAGTGATTTTGAACGCTACAATGAGCAGTTCTTC.

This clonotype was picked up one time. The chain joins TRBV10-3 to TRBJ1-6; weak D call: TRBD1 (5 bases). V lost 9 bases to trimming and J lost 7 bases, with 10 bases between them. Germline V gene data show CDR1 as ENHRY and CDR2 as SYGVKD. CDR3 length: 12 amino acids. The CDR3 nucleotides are TGTGCCATTAGGCAGGGAAATTCACCCCTCCACTTT. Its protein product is CAIRQGNSPLHF.

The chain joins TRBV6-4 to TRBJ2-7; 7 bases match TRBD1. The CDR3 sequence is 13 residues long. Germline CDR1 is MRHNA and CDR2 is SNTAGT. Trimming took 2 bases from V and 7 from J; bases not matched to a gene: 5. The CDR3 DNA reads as TGTGCCAGCAGTGACCAAGGGGGCCAAGAGCAGTACTTC. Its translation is CASSDQGGQEQYF.

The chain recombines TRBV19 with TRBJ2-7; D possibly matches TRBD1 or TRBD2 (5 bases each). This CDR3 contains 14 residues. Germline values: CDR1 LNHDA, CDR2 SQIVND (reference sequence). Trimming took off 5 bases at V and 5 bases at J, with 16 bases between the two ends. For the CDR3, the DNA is TGTGCCAGTAGTCGGCAGGGAGTATCGAACGAGCAGTACTTC. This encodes CASSRQGVSNEQYF.

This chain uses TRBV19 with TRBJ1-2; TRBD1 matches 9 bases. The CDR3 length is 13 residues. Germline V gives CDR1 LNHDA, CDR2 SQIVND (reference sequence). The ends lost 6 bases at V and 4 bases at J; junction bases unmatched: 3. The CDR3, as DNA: TGTGCCAGTAGATCGGGACAGGGCTATGGCTACACCTTC. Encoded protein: CASRSGQGYGYTF.

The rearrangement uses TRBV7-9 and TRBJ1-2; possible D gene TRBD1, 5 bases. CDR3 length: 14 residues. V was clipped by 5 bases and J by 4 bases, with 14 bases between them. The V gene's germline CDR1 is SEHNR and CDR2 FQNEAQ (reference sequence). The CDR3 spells CASSVSGSGYGYTF. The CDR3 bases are TGTGCCAGCAGCGTTTCAGGGTCCGGCTATGGCTACACCTTC.

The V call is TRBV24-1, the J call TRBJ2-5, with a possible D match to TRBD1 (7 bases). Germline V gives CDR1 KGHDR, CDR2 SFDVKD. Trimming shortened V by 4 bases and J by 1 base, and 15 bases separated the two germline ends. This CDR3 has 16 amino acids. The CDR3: CATSDLPGDSQETQYF. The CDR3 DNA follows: TGTGCCACCAGTGACCTACCGGGGGACAGCCAAGAGACCCAGTACTTC.

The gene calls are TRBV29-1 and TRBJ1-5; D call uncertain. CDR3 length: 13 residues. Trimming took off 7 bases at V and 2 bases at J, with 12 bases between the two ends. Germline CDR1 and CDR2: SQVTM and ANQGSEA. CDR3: CSARGIRNQPQHF. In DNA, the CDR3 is TGCAGCGCTCGGGGTATACGCAATCAGCCCCAGCATTTT.

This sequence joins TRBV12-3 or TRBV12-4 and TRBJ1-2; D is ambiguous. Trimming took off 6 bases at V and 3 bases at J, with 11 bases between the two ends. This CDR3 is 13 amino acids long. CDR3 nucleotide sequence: TGTGCCAGCAGCCACGCTACAGACTATGGCTACACCTTC. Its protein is CASSHATDYGYTF.

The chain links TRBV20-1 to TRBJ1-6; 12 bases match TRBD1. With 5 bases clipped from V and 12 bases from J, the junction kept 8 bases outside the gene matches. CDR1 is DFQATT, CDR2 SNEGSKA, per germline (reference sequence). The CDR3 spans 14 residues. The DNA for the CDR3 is TGCAGTGCTGCCGCCGGGACAGGGGGCCAACCCCTCCACTTT. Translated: CSAAAGTGGQPLHF.

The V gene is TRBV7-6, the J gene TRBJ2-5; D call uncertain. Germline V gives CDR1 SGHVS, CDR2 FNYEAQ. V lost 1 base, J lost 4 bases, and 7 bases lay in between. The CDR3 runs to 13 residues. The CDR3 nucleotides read TGTGCCAGCAGCTTAGGGAATAGAGAGACCCAGTACTTC. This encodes CASSLGNRETQYF.

For the CDR3, the DNA is TGTGCCAGTAGTCCCTACGGGGGAATGGCTGAGCAGTTCTTC. It specifies CASSPYGGMAEQFF. The chain has TRBV19 and TRBJ2-1, with D perhaps TRBD2 (6 bases). There are 14 residues in the CDR3. V was pared by 5 bases and J by 9 bases, with 17 bases between. CDR1 LNHDA and CDR2 SQIVND come from the germline V gene (reference sequence).

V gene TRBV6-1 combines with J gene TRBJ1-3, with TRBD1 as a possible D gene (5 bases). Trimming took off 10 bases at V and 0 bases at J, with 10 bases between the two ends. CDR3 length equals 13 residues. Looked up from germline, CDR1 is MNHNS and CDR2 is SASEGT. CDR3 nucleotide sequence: TGTGCCACGAGTCAGGGCTCTGGAAACACCATATATTTT. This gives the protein CATSQGSGNTIYF.

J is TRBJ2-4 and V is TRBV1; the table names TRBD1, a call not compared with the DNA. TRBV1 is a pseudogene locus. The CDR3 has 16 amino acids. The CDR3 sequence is CTSSPTGGEAKNIQYF. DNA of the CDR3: TGCACCAGCAGCCCGACGGGGGGGGAGGCCAAAAACATTCAGTACTTC.

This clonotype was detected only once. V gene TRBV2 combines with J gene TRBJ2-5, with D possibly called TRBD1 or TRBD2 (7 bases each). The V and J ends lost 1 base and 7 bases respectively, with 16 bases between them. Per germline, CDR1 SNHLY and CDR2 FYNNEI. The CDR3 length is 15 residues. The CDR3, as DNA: TGTGCCAGCAGTGAAGAGACAGGGAGGGTGGGGACCCAGTACTTC. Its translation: CASSEETGRVGTQYF.

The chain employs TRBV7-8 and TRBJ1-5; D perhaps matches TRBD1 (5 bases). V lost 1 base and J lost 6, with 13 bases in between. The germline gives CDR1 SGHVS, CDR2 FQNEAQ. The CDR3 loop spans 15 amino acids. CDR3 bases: TGTGCCAGCAGCTTAGAAGGGACCGCAAGTCAGCCCCAGCATTTT. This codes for CASSLEGTASQPQHF.

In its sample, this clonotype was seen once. This CDR3 is CASSPGQKETQYF. CDR3 in DNA: TGTGCCAGCAGCCCCGGACAGAAAGAGACCCAGTACTTC. The V call is TRBV2, the J call TRBJ2-5; a possible D gene is TRBD1 (6 bases). In germline, CDR1 is SNHLY, CDR2 FYNNEI. V lost 6 bases to trimming and J lost 3 bases, with 11 bases between them. The length of the CDR3 is 13 residues.